Shown below are 4 T cell receptor beta chains from a single sample sequenced in a study of siplizumab effects on memory and regulatory T cells. This table comes from immunoSEQ multiplex PCR, and its TCRdb copy is limited to in-frame clones, with some not included. The sample contains about 99,000 clones, 93% of which appear only once. Sequencing input: Tregs sorted from blood. The receptors shown here come from a human donor in good health.

The chain couples TRBV5-1 to TRBJ2-3, with 8 bases aligning to TRBD2. The CDR3 runs to 16 residues. Germline CDR1 SGHRS, CDR2 YFSETQ. J gave up 5 bases and V 1 base, and 9 bases lay outside the gene matches. The CDR3 spells CASSLSPLAGQDTQYF. For the CDR3, the DNA is TGCGCCAGCAGCTTGTCACCTCTAGCGGGCCAAGATACGCAGTATTTT.

This chain links TRBV7-6 with TRBJ2-3; 8 nucleotides match TRBD2. Germline V lookup: CDR1 SGHVS, CDR2 FNYEAQ. The CDR3 sequence is 17 residues long. V gave up 1 base and J gave up 0 bases; unmatched junction bases: 6. The CDR3 protein is CASSLEVAGGSTDTQYF. CDR3 in DNA: TGTGCCAGCAGCTTAGAGGTGGCGGGGGGTAGCACAGATACGCAGTATTTT.

The chain combines TRBV30 with TRBJ1-4; no clear D gene. Trimming stripped 0 bases from V and 11 bases from J, with 10 bases between. CDR3 length: 12 amino acids. Germline assignment: CDR1 GTSNPN and CDR2 SVGIG (reference sequence). This CDR3 reads CAWSVPPFKLFF. The CDR3, as DNA: TGTGCCTGGAGTGTCCCGCCTTTCAAACTGTTTTTT.

This rearrangement joins TRBV7-9 to TRBJ2-5; 9 nucleotides line up with TRBD2. The CDR3 extends over 17 amino acids. Germline-derived CDR1 and CDR2 are SEHNR and FQNEAQ (reference sequence). The V and J ends lost 5 bases and 4 bases, in that order; junction bases with no gene match: 14. Here the CDR3 reads CASSRPRVREGLETQYF. CDR3 nucleotides: TGTGCCAGCAGCCGGCCAAGGGTGCGGGAGGGCCTAGAGACCCAGTACTTC.